Listed here are 23 T cell receptor beta chains from one sample, sequenced in a study of cytomegalovirus exposure and HLA in healthy donors. 60 Vbeta and 13 Jbeta primers were used in PCR. Produced via immunoSEQ multiplex PCR; TCRdb's table is partial and in-frame only. Of 150,000 to 200,000 clones listed, almost 80% are singletons. Sequenced material: PBMCs. The receptors here all came from a man between 18 and 29 years old in good health and CMV-seropositive.

The chain joins TRBV18 to TRBJ1-1; TRBD1 is a possible D gene (5 bases). V lost 2 bases and J lost 5, with 12 bases in between. The germline gives CDR1 KGHSH, CDR2 LQKENI. CDR3 size: 14 residues. For the CDR3, the DNA is TGTGCCAGCTCACCAGATATCGGGGGGACTGAAGCTTTCTTT. This gives the protein CASSPDIGGTEAFF.

The V call is TRBV9, the J call TRBJ2-2; 7 bases agree with TRBD2. V was pared by 0 bases and J by 4 bases, with 12 bases of the junction left unmatched. The germline CDR1 and CDR2 sequences are SGDLS and YYNGEE. This CDR3 has 18 residues. CDR3 amino acids: CASSVGAGASRGTGELFF. Written as DNA, the CDR3 is TGTGCCAGCAGCGTAGGGGCGGGAGCTTCAAGGGGCACCGGGGAGCTGTTTTTT.

The V and J genes are TRBV29-1 and TRBJ2-3; the D is unclear. The CDR3 sequence is 13 residues long. Germline values: CDR1 SQVTM, CDR2 ANQGSEA. V shed 4 bases and J shed 2 bases, with 10 bases lying between them. The DNA for the CDR3 is TGCAGCGTTGTCAGGCAGCACACAGATACGCAGTATTTT. This sequence encodes CSVVRQHTDTQYF.

This chain's CDR3 is CASSWSPGQGNTIYF. Written as DNA, the CDR3 is TGCGCCAGCAGCTGGAGTCCGGGACAGGGGAACACCATATATTTT. The gene calls are TRBV5-1 and TRBJ1-3, with 10 bases that match TRBD1. Germline assignment: CDR1 SGHRS and CDR2 YFSETQ. The CDR3 is 15 amino acids. The V gene end was trimmed by 3 bases and the J gene end by 7 bases; junction bases not matched to a gene: 7.

The rearrangement links TRBV27 to TRBJ1-2; the D gene is possibly TRBD1 (6 bases). The germline V gene has CDR1 MNHEY and CDR2 SMNVEV (reference sequence). The CDR3 totals 13 residues. V was clipped by 5 bases and J by 5 bases, with 12 bases between them. The CDR3 protein is CASSAGAAYGYTF. The CDR3 DNA reads TGTGCCAGCAGTGCAGGGGCCGCTTATGGCTACACCTTC.

The CDR3 region is CAWSTGQGANEQYF. In DNA, the CDR3 is TGTGCCTGGAGTACTGGACAGGGGGCCAACGAGCAGTACTTC. The chain combines TRBV30 with TRBJ2-7; 11 bases map to TRBD1. The germline gives CDR1 GTSNPN, CDR2 SVGIG (reference sequence). The length of the CDR3 is 14 residues. V lost 2 bases to trimming and J lost 5 bases; unmatched junction nucleotides: 5.

J is TRBJ1-4 and V is TRBV29-1; possible D gene TRBD1, 6 bases. V lost 7 bases and J 1 base, leaving 10 bases between the germline ends. This CDR3 comprises 13 residues. In germline, CDR1 is SQVTM, CDR2 ANQGSEA. CDR3: CSGQQGTNEKLFF. CDR3 bases: TGCAGCGGTCAACAGGGAACTAATGAAAAACTGTTTTTT. The full variable domain, completed using reference TRBV29-1 and TRBJ1-4, is SAVISQKPSRDICQRGTSLTIQCQVDSQVTMMFWYRQQPGQSLTLIATANQGSEATYESGFVIDKFPISRPNLTFSTLTVSNMSPEDSSIYLCSGQQGTNEKLFFGSGTQLSVL.

The rearrangement uses TRBV28 and TRBJ2-7; 10 bases agree with TRBD1. The V and J ends lost 8 bases and 5 bases, in that order; junction bases with no gene match: 9. Germline CDR1 is MDHEN and CDR2 is SYDVKM. CDR3 length equals 14 residues. The CDR3 reads CASARQGASHEQYF. The CDR3 nucleotides read TGTGCCAGCGCGCGACAGGGGGCTTCCCACGAGCAGTACTTC.

The chain carries TRBV30 and TRBJ2-3; D may be TRBD1 (6 bases). The CDR3 has 21 amino acids. V lost 3 bases and J lost 2, with 33 bases in between. CDR1 and CDR2 (germline): GTSNPN, SVGIG (reference sequence). The CDR3 loop reads CAWSAQENRELKVGFTDTQYF. The DNA of the CDR3 is TGTGCCTGGAGCGCTCAAGAAAACAGGGAATTGAAAGTCGGGTTCACAGATACGCAGTATTTT.

This chain joins TRBV15 and TRBJ2-5; TRBD2 aligns across 8 bases. This CDR3 is built from 13 residues. Germline V CDR1 and CDR2: LNHNV, YYDKDF (reference sequence). The V gene end was trimmed by 5 bases and the J gene end by 5 bases; junction bases not matched to a gene: 4. The CDR3 loop is CATSGREGETQYF. DNA for the CDR3: TGTGCCACCAGCGGCCGGGAGGGCGAGACCCAGTACTTC. The complete variable domain, with remaining parts taken from reference TRBV15 and TRBJ2-5, reads DAMVIQNPRYQVTQFGKPVTLSCSQTLNHNVMYWYQQKSSQAPKLLFHYYDKDFNNEADTPDNFQSRRPNTSFCFLDIRSPGLGDTAMYLCATSGREGETQYFGPGTRLLVL.

The rearrangement uses TRBV28 and TRBJ2-1, with D uncertain. CDR3 length: 16 residues. Deletions cut 3 bases from V and 0 bases from J, with 12 bases between. CDR1 is MDHEN, CDR2 SYDVKM, per germline. The CDR3 DNA reads TGTGCCAGCAGTTTCCTTGACACCTACTCCTACAATGAGCAGTTCTTC. Translating gives CASSFLDTYSYNEQFF.

The chain couples TRBV6-1 to TRBJ2-1; 7 positions agree with TRBD2. The V gene end was trimmed by 7 bases and the J gene end by 4 bases; junction bases not matched to a gene: 10. Germline V lookup: CDR1 MNHNS, CDR2 SASEGT. This CDR3 is built from 15 residues. The CDR3 DNA is TGTGCCAGCATTTGGGGGGGAGTTACGTACAATGAGCAGTTCTTC. This gives the protein CASIWGGVTYNEQFF.

The genes are TRBV14 and TRBJ2-7; TRBD1 matches 8 bases. The CDR3 is 14 amino acids. Germline assignment: CDR1 SGHDN and CDR2 FVKESK. V was clipped by 3 bases and J by 2 bases; unmatched bases: 3. The CDR3 nucleotides read TGTGCCAGCAGCCAGAAACAGGGGGCCTACGAGCAGTACTTC. As protein: CASSQKQGAYEQYF.

In its sample, this clone was seen a few times. The CDR3 is CASSLGQGAGEAFF. As DNA, the CDR3 is TGTGCCAGCAGCTTGGGACAGGGGGCCGGTGAAGCTTTCTTT. This chain links TRBV5-6 with TRBJ1-1; 10 nucleotides align to TRBD1. CDR3 length: 14 amino acids. CDR1 and CDR2 from the germline V gene are SGHDT and YYEEEE. V shed 0 bases and J 7 bases; nucleotides not matched to a gene: 3.

This clone was recorded once. V usage is TRBV2 and J usage is TRBJ1-2, with TRBD1 identical over 7 bases. Germline V gene sequence: CDR1 SNHLY, CDR2 FYNNEI. After removal of 3 bases from V and 4 bases from J, the junction contained 5 bases not matched to a gene. The CDR3 length is 14 residues. The CDR3 reads CASSDSGDSYGYTF. The CDR3 nucleotides read TGTGCCAGCAGTGATTCGGGGGACAGCTATGGCTACACCTTC.

This sequence joins TRBV19 and TRBJ2-1; TRBD2 matches 14 bases. V gave up 5 bases and J gave up 7 bases; unmatched junction bases: 19. The CDR3 has 20 residues. CDR1 and CDR2 from the germline V gene are LNHDA and SQIVND (reference sequence). The CDR3 DNA follows: TGTGCCAGTAGTCGCTCCCCGGGACTAGCGGGAGATCTAGGAAAAAATGAGCAGTTCTTC. It specifies CASSRSPGLAGDLGKNEQFF.

This sequence joins TRBV19 and TRBJ2-5; D unclear. The J call is doubtful: the DNA matches TRBJ2-7 better. Germline CDR1 LNHDA, CDR2 SQIVND (reference sequence). The CDR3 contains 14 residues. CDR3: CASSMSIGEYEQYF. For the CDR3, the DNA is TGTGCCAGTAGTATGTCGATTGGAGAATACGAGCAGTACTTC.

This chain links TRBV4-1 with TRBJ2-7; 7 positions match TRBD1. This CDR3 is built from 15 residues. Trimming cost V 0 bases and J 3 bases; bases outside gene matches: 5. Germline V gene lookup returns CDR1 MGHRA and CDR2 YSYEKL. CDR3 region: CASSQDDRAFYEQYF. In DNA form, the CDR3 reads TGCGCCAGCAGCCAAGACGACAGGGCATTCTACGAGCAGTACTTC.

This chain links TRBV6-5 with TRBJ2-1; a possible D gene is TRBD1 (5 bases). The CDR3 runs 15 residues. V gave up 0 bases and J gave up 7 bases, with 13 bases separating them. Germline-derived CDR1 and CDR2 are MNHEY and SVGAGI. The CDR3 DNA is TGTGCCAGCAGTTACTCGGTGGCAGGGATGAATGAGCAGTTCTTC. This gives the protein CASSYSVAGMNEQFF.

The rearrangement uses TRBV9 and TRBJ2-3; D may be TRBD1 (5 bases). The V gene lost 5 bases and the J gene lost 4 bases, with 23 bases spanning the gap. Per germline, CDR1 SGDLS and CDR2 YYNGEE. This CDR3 contains 17 residues. CDR3 sequence (DNA): TGTGCCAGCAGGGACGACAGTACCTCCAGGAAGGCAGATACGCAGTATTTT. It translates to CASRDDSTSRKADTQYF.

As for this clone: Other DNA sequences in this specimen translate into the identical CDR3. V is TRBV7-8 and J is TRBJ2-7; TRBD1 might be the D (5 bases). Germline V lookup: CDR1 SGHVS, CDR2 FQNEAQ. This CDR3 is built from 16 residues. The V and J ends lost 1 base and 5 bases respectively, with 18 bases between them. The CDR3 here is CASSLVGGRDIDEQYF. The CDR3 bases are TGTGCCAGCAGCTTAGTGGGCGGCAGGGATATCGACGAGCAGTACTTC. Using reference TRBV7-8 and TRBJ2-7 for the parts outside the CDR3, the full variable domain is GAGVSQSPRYKVAKRGQDVALRCDPISGHVSLFWYQQALGQGPEFLTYFQNEAQLDKSGLPSDRFFAERPEGSVSTLKIQRTQQEDSAVYLCASSLVGGRDIDEQYFGPGTRLTVT.

This rearrangement joins TRBV7-9 to TRBJ1-1; D ambiguous. V lost 1 base to trimming and J lost 7 bases, with 7 bases between them. The CDR3 runs to 12 residues. Germline lookup yields CDR1 SEHNR and CDR2 FQNEAQ (reference sequence). CDR3 protein: CASSLGQIEAFF. CDR3 DNA: TGTGCCAGCAGCTTAGGGCAGATTGAAGCTTTCTTT.

This rearrangement joins TRBV5-1 to TRBJ2-7; a possible D gene is TRBD1 (6 bases). The V gene's germline CDR1 is SGHRS and CDR2 YFSETQ. The CDR3 sequence is 16 residues long. Trimming removed 0 bases at V and 5 bases at J, with 18 bases between. The CDR3 sequence: CASSLEPTTGTHEQYF. CDR3 bases: TGCGCCAGCAGCTTGGAACCCACTACAGGGACCCACGAGCAGTACTTC.